The 28 T cell receptor beta chains below were found in one sample sequenced in a study of CD8 T cells in Susac syndrome. It was with random hexamers that roughly 0.45 to 1 ug RNA was reverse transcribed. TCRdb reanalysed the immunoSEQ multiplex PCR reads using MiXCR and keeps one entry per CDR3 protein. The sample includes around 150,000 distinct CDR3 sequences, around 94% of them seen just once. The material sequenced was CD4+ T cells from PBMCs. Receptor source: a human donor in good health.

This rearrangement joins TRBV7-2 to TRBJ1-2, with D possibly TRBD1 on 6 matching bases. V lost 0 bases, J lost 13 bases, and 12 bases lay in between. The CDR3 spans 12 residues. Germline V gives CDR1 SGHTA, CDR2 FQGNSA. This CDR3 is CASSLAWTVFTF. The CDR3 DNA is TGTGCCAGCAGCTTAGCGTGGACAGTATTCACCTTC.

J is TRBJ2-7 and V is TRBV7-6; 7 bases are shared with TRBD2. CDR1 and CDR2 (germline): SGHVS, FNYEAQ. V was clipped by 1 base and J by 0 bases; unmatched bases: 6. CDR3 length: 16 residues. The CDR3 here is CASSLEGGGGSYEQYF. The DNA of the CDR3 is TGTGCCAGCAGCTTAGAAGGCGGCGGGGGCTCCTACGAGCAGTACTTC. Combining the CDR3 with reference TRBV7-6 and TRBJ2-7 gives the whole variable domain GAGVSQSPRYKVTKRGQDVALRCDPISGHVSLYWYRQALGQGPEFLTYFNYEAQQDKSGLPNDRFSAERPEGSISTLTIQRTEQRDSAMYRCASSLEGGGGSYEQYFGPGTRLTVT.

This clonotype was detected once. The rearrangement joins TRBV28 to TRBJ1-1; D gene unclear. This CDR3 has 13 residues. The V end was cut by 1 base, the J end by 10 bases, with 13 bases between. CDR1 and CDR2 from the germline V gene are MDHEN and SYDVKM. CDR3 sequence: CASSLFGELVAFF. CDR3 sequence (DNA): TGTGCCAGCAGTTTATTTGGGGAATTGGTAGCTTTCTTT.

The sample holds one count of this clonotype. The chain employs TRBV9 and TRBJ2-7; no clear D gene. The CDR3 loop spans 14 amino acids. V was cut by 0 bases and J by 0 bases, with 7 bases left in between. CDR1 SGDLS and CDR2 YYNGEE come from the germline V gene. The CDR3 DNA follows: TGTGCCAGCAGCGTAGCACGTAACTCCTACGAGCAGTACTTC. As protein: CASSVARNSYEQYF. Drawing the rest from reference TRBV9 and TRBJ2-7, the complete variable domain is DSGVTQTPKHLITATGQRVTLRCSPRSGDLSVYWYQQSLDQGLQFLIQYYNGEERAKGNILERFSAQQFPDLHSELNLSSLELGDSALYFCASSVARNSYEQYFGPGTRLTVT.

The chain couples TRBV19 to TRBJ1-5, with 7 bases that match TRBD1. J lost 6 bases, V lost 3 bases, and 2 bases had no gene match. CDR3 length equals 13 residues. Germline V gene sequence: CDR1 LNHDA, CDR2 SQIVND (reference sequence). CDR3 bases: TGTGCCAGTAGTATGAACAGGGGTCAGCCCCAGCATTTT. This sequence encodes CASSMNRGQPQHF.

The chain joins TRBV5-1 to TRBJ2-3, with D possibly matching TRBD2 (6 bases). This CDR3 spans 15 amino acids. The V and J ends lost 4 bases and 1 base respectively, with 13 bases between them. In germline, CDR1 is SGHRS, CDR2 YFSETQ. CDR3 in DNA: TGCGCCAGCAGCCTGCAGTCGGGGGGCACAGATACGCAGTATTTT. This encodes CASSLQSGGTDTQYF.

This chain connects TRBV29-1 to TRBJ1-1; D may be TRBD1 (5 bases). Trimming took 6 bases from V and 4 from J, leaving 12 bases between them. CDR3 length: 12 amino acids. CDR1 is SQVTM and CDR2 is ANQGSEA in the germline V gene. CDR3 coding DNA: TGCAGCGTGGTTACGGGGGTCACTGAAGCTTTCTTT. It yields the protein CSVVTGVTEAFF.

The V gene is TRBV9, the J gene TRBJ2-3, with unresolved D. V was shortened by 1 base and J by 0 bases, with 6 bases between the two germline ends. The CDR3 consists of 14 residues. CDR1 is SGDLS, CDR2 YYNGEE, per germline. The chain's CDR3 is CASSVLSSTDTQYF. The CDR3 DNA reads as TGTGCCAGCAGCGTACTCTCTAGCACAGATACGCAGTATTTT. The full variable domain, with the rest looked up from reference TRBV9 and TRBJ2-3, is DSGVTQTPKHLITATGQRVTLRCSPRSGDLSVYWYQQSLDQGLQFLIQYYNGEERAKGNILERFSAQQFPDLHSELNLSSLELGDSALYFCASSVLSSTDTQYFGPGTRLTVL.

This chain connects TRBV29-1 to TRBJ2-3; D call uncertain. V lost 5 bases and J lost 3, with 9 bases in between. In germline, CDR1 is SQVTM, CDR2 ANQGSEA. The CDR3 runs 12 residues. The CDR3 DNA reads TGCAGCGTTATGATCGCGACAGATACGCAGTATTTT. Its translation is CSVMIATDTQYF.

The chain recombines TRBV29-1 with TRBJ1-2; maybe TRBD1 (5 bases). This CDR3 has 11 amino acids. Germline CDR1 SQVTM, CDR2 ANQGSEA. The V end was cut by 4 bases, the J end by 8 bases, with 11 bases between. The CDR3: CSVVDSTGYTF. The CDR3 DNA is TGCAGCGTTGTCGACAGTACGGGCTACACCTTC.

The chain combines TRBV5-4 with TRBJ2-1; TRBD2 aligns across 15 bases. This CDR3 has 17 residues. Germline V gene data show CDR1 as SGHNT and CDR2 as YYREEE (reference sequence). V lost 5 bases and J lost 1; bases outside the gene matches: 4. The CDR3 nucleotides are TGTGCCAGCAGGACCGGGACTAGCGGGGGGTCCTACAATGAGCAGTTCTTC. This codes for CASRTGTSGGSYNEQFF.

Concerning this clonotype itself: Its ends do not fully match the called genes, so a read error is possible. The chain carries TRBV7-7 and TRBJ2-4; TRBD2 agrees at 9 bases. Germline CDR1 reads SSHAT; CDR2 reads FNYEAQ (reference sequence). The CDR3 covers 18 residues. The CDR3 DNA sequence: TGTGCTAGCAGCTTTTTTAAGCGGGGGGCCCTAGCCAAAAACATTCAGTACTTC. Encoded protein: CASSFFKRGALAKNIQYF.

The sample holds one count of this clonotype. As DNA, the CDR3 is TGTGCCAGCACCCCGTCCGGGGCACCGAATCAGCCCCAGCATTTT. As protein: CASTPSGAPNQPQHF. J is TRBJ1-5 and V is TRBV6-6; TRBD1 is a possible D gene (5 bases). V was pared by 7 bases and J by 4 bases, with 17 bases between. CDR1 MNHNY and CDR2 SVGAGI come from the germline V gene (reference sequence). The CDR3 spans 15 residues.

The chain links TRBV3-1 to TRBJ2-7; D might be TRBD2 (7 bases). Germline V lookup: CDR1 LGHDT, CDR2 YNNKEL (reference sequence). V was shortened by 4 bases and J by 6 bases, with 13 bases between the two germline ends. The CDR3 loop spans 13 amino acids. The CDR3 protein is CASSLKGGSEQYF. The CDR3 nucleotides read TGTGCCAGCAGCCTGAAGGGGGGGAGCGAGCAGTACTTC.

The chain employs TRBV20-1 and TRBJ2-7; the D gene is possibly TRBD2 (6 bases). Between the trimmed V and J ends, which lost 5 bases and 7 bases, there was a span of 24 bases. Per germline, CDR1 DFQATT and CDR2 SNEGSKA (reference sequence). The CDR3 sequence is 15 residues long. The CDR3 coding sequence is TGCAGTGCTGGAGGGTGGGTCAGGGATCAGAGTGAGCAGTACTTC. Its protein is CSAGGWVRDQSEQYF.

The genes are TRBV4-3 and TRBJ2-4; a possible D gene is TRBD2 (5 bases). The germline V gene has CDR1 LGHNA and CDR2 YSLEER. V gave up 0 bases and J gave up 0 bases, with 15 bases separating them. The CDR3 is 18 residues long. The chain's CDR3 is CASSQDIERYLAKNIQYF. As DNA, the CDR3 is TGCGCCAGCAGCCAAGACATCGAGCGGTACCTAGCCAAAAACATTCAGTACTTC.

This clonotype was found once. The rearrangement joins TRBV19 to TRBJ1-1; unclear D gene. Trimming took off 8 bases at V and 5 bases at J, with 15 bases between the two ends. The CDR3 runs to 13 residues. Germline CDR1 reads LNHDA; CDR2 reads SQIVND (reference sequence). The CDR3 coding sequence is TGTGCCAGTCAAACCCGGGCTGGGACTGAAGCTTTCTTT. It codes for CASQTRAGTEAFF.

The CDR3 loop is CASSEGGQYNEQFF. The DNA for the CDR3 is TGTGCCAGCAGCGAGGGGGGCCAATACAATGAGCAGTTCTTC. This chain joins TRBV9 and TRBJ2-1; D may match TRBD1 or TRBD2 (6 bases each). Trimming shortened V by 3 bases and J by 4 bases, and 11 bases separated the two germline ends. The germline gives CDR1 SGDLS, CDR2 YYNGEE. The CDR3 covers 14 residues.

This sequence joins TRBV20-1 and TRBJ2-7; TRBD2 is a possible D gene (7 bases). V shed 7 bases and J shed 4 bases, with 17 bases lying between them. CDR1 is DFQATT and CDR2 is SNEGSKA in the germline V gene (reference sequence). The CDR3 loop spans 13 amino acids. CDR3 coding DNA: TGCAGTGGATACGTGGGGGGGCCTTACGAGCAGTACTTC. This gives the protein CSGYVGGPYEQYF.

The CDR3 loop is CASSWDWTDGGEQFF. The CDR3 coding sequence is TGTGCCAGCAGTTGGGATTGGACAGACGGGGGTGAGCAGTTCTTC. The genes are TRBV27 and TRBJ2-1; the D gene could be TRBD1 or TRBD2 (6 bases each). The CDR3 has 15 amino acids. The V gene lost 4 bases and the J gene lost 9 bases, with 19 bases spanning the gap. CDR1 and CDR2 (germline): MNHEY, SMNVEV (reference sequence).

The chain links TRBV29-1 to TRBJ1-2, with D maybe TRBD1 (5 bases). This CDR3 comprises 17 residues. CDR1 is SQVTM, CDR2 ANQGSEA, per germline. Trimming removed 8 bases at V and 6 bases at J, with 31 bases between. The CDR3 DNA is TGCAGCACCCGCGGGGGGAAGAGTGGACCCGCACTTGATGGCTACACCTTC. Protein sequence: CSTRGGKSGPALDGYTF.

This sequence joins TRBV30 and TRBJ2-7; 7 positions match TRBD1. From germline, CDR1 is GTSNPN and CDR2 SVGIG (reference sequence). Unmatched junction bases numbered 3, after V lost 1 base and J lost 3 bases. The CDR3 consists of 13 residues. CDR3 sequence: CAWSDRDSYEQYF. CDR3 nucleotides: TGTGCCTGGAGTGACCGGGACAGCTACGAGCAGTACTTC. Filled out from reference TRBV30 and TRBJ2-7, the complete variable domain reads SQTIHQWPATLVQPVGSPLSLECTVEGTSNPNLYWYRQAAGRGLQLLFYSVGIGQISSEVPQNLSASRPQDRQFILSSKKLLLSDSGFYLCAWSDRDSYEQYFGPGTRLTVT.

This clonotype was recorded only once. V gene TRBV27 combines with J gene TRBJ2-7; the D is unclear. There are 13 residues in the CDR3. In germline, CDR1 is MNHEY, CDR2 SMNVEV (reference sequence). V gave up 2 bases and J gave up 3 bases, with 8 bases separating them. DNA of the CDR3: TGTGCCAGCAGTTTAGATTTGGGCTACGAGCAGTACTTC. Translating gives CASSLDLGYEQYF.

V gene TRBV29-1 combines with J gene TRBJ1-2; D is uncertain. The V and J ends lost 2 bases and 9 bases respectively, with 13 bases between them. Germline CDR1 reads SQVTM; CDR2 reads ANQGSEA. The CDR3 runs 12 residues. This CDR3 is CSVELADWSYTF. In DNA form, the CDR3 reads TGCAGCGTTGAATTGGCCGACTGGAGCTACACCTTC.

The V gene is TRBV27, the J gene TRBJ2-7, with 7 bases identical to TRBD1. The CDR3 length is 15 residues. Trimming removed 6 bases from V and 2 bases from J; junction bases left unmatched: 10. In germline, CDR1 is MNHEY, CDR2 SMNVEV (reference sequence). Here the CDR3 DNA reads TGTGCCAGCAGCCACCCACGGGACAGAACCTACGAGCAGTACTTC. This gives the protein CASSHPRDRTYEQYF.

The rearrangement uses TRBV20-1 and TRBJ2-5; D might be TRBD2 (5 bases). The V end was cut by 0 bases, the J end by 5 bases, with 13 bases between. The germline V gene encodes CDR1 DFQATT and CDR2 SNEGSKA (reference sequence). This CDR3 region has 14 residues. The CDR3 loop is CSARDRGGWETQYF. The DNA of the CDR3 is TGCAGTGCTAGAGATCGAGGCGGGTGGGAGACCCAGTACTTC.

The V and J genes are TRBV3-1 and TRBJ2-4, with 7 bases matching TRBD1. Per germline, CDR1 LGHDT and CDR2 YNNKEL (reference sequence). Trimming removed 4 bases from V and 0 bases from J; junction bases left unmatched: 3. This CDR3 is built from 15 residues. DNA for the CDR3: TGTGCCAGCAGCCGAGGGACAGTAGCCAAAAACATTCAGTACTTC. Translation gives CASSRGTVAKNIQYF.

V usage is TRBV30 and J usage is TRBJ1-1; tentatively, D is TRBD1 (5 bases). The germline CDR1 and CDR2 sequences are GTSNPN and SVGIG (reference sequence). This CDR3 spans 12 amino acids. Trimming pared 4 bases from V and 10 bases from J, leaving 16 bases between. In nucleotides, the CDR3 is TGTGCCTGGAAGCCTCCCGGGGGAGCAGCTTTCTTT. Translation gives CAWKPPGGAAFF.